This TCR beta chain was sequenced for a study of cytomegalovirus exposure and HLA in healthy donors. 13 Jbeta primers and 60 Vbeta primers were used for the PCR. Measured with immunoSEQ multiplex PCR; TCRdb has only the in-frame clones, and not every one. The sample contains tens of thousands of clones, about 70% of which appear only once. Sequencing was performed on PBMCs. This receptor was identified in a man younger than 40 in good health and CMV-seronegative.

The CDR3 DNA sequence: TGTGCCAGCAGTTTAACTCCAGCGGGAGGGCCTCCTGGAGAGCAGTACTTC. Translation: CASSLTPAGGPPGEQYF. The V and J genes are TRBV27 and TRBJ2-7; TRBD2 matches at 10 bases. After removal of 2 bases from V and 7 bases from J, the junction contained 14 bases not matched to a gene. The germline gives CDR1 MNHEY, CDR2 SMNVEV (reference sequence). The CDR3 covers 17 residues.